This TCR beta chain was captured in a study of T-cell memory formation after mild COVID-19. The study's findings and limits: There was a balanced CD4/CD8 profile in clones contracting day 15 to 85, and later expanders leaned CD4+.

TCRdb independently ran MiXCR on the 5' RACE reads; one entry per CDR3 protein. This sample has about 190,000 distinct CDR3 sequences; about a sixth occur once, and the top ten carry roughly 2.4%. This CDR3 spans 13 amino acids. In germline, CDR1 is SQVTM, CDR2 ANQGSEA. Trimming took 1 base from V and 5 from J; bases not matched to a gene: 3. This clonotype has ten or more counts. Its antigen remains unknown. This TCR was sampled from an adult woman who had mild COVID-19 (a few samples of this study predate the infection). Cell type and time point are not known. The J gene is TRBJ1-2, the V gene TRBV29-1; 8 nucleotides agree with TRBD1. Sample: PBMCs or a T cell subset sorted from them (not recorded which). The CDR3 sequence: CSVEGTGPYGYTF. The CDR3 coding sequence is TGCAGCGTTGAAGGGACAGGGCCTTATGGCTACACCTTC.